This T cell receptor (beta chain) derives from a study of OX40 agonist ivuxolimab in advanced cancers. Study-level background: Hepatocellular carcinoma, melanoma, renal cell or head and neck cancer was diagnosed in the dose-escalation patients. Therapy given before enrollment (anti-PD-1, anti-PD-L1 or anti-CTLA-4) was allowed, and over 35% had some. General study findings and limits: Those patients achieving a partial response at 0.1-3.0 mg/kg showed among the lowest clonal expansion. CD8+ T cells averaged more expanded clones than CD4+.

To note about this clone: Its antigen is currently unknown.

TCRdb's table, derived via immunoSEQ multiplex PCR, lists solely in-frame clones and lacks some. The sample has some 62,000 clones, 92% seen once. Trimming took off 5 bases at V and 5 bases at J, with 15 bases between the two ends. The CDR3 length is 13 residues. Germline-derived CDR1 and CDR2 are GTSNPN and SVGIG (reference sequence). Here the sequenced sample was CD4+ or CD8+ T cells sorted from blood, taken in a trial of the OX40 agonist ivuxolimab. This sequence was found in an adult with an advanced solid tumor such as melanoma, head and neck, liver or kidney cancer. The chain employs TRBV30 and TRBJ2-5; D could derive from TRBD1 or TRBD2 (7 bases each). The DNA of the CDR3 is TGTGCCTGGCAGGCAGGGGGAGGGGAGACCCAGTACTTC. Amino acid sequence: CAWQAGGGETQYF.